The clone carrying this TCR beta chain has just a few counts. What it recognizes is unknown. The data were taken from a study of T-cell memory formation after mild COVID-19. Using its own MiXCR run on the 5' RACE reads, TCRdb lists one record per CDR3 protein. The table lists around 310,000 distinct CDR3 sequences, 20% to 25% of them singletons, with 21% in the top ten. Whole-study results and caveats: Day 37-peaking second-wave clones had unconfirmed SARS-CoV-2 specificity. CD8+ contracting clones occupied EMRA, while CD4+ ones occupied mainly CM and EM.

CDR1 and CDR2 from the germline V gene are SGHTA and FQGNSA. CDR3 length: 17 amino acids. The junction had 8 bases not matched to a gene; V was cut back by 3 bases and J by 0 bases. The TCR sequence derives from a man aged 18 to 29 who had mild COVID-19 (a few samples of this study predate the infection). Cell type and time point are not known. The chain joins TRBV7-2 to TRBJ2-5; 9 bases are shared with TRBD2. The sequenced material came from PBMCs or a T cell subset sorted from them (not recorded which). The CDR3 spells CASSFSGLAGYQETQYF. CDR3 in DNA: TGTGCCAGCAGCTTTAGCGGTCTAGCGGGGTACCAAGAGACCCAGTACTTC. Complete variable domain (other parts from reference TRBV7-2 and TRBJ2-5): GAGVSQSPSNKVTEKGKDVELRCDPISGHTALYWYRQSLGQGLEFLIYFQGNSAPDKSGLPSDRFSAERTGGSVSTLTIQRTQQEDSAVYLCASSFSGLAGYQETQYFGPGTRLLVL.